This TCR beta chain was captured in a study of brain T cells in children with intractable seizures. General study points: Only CDR3 sequence similarity suggested viral specificity, without known HCMV serostatus.

Surgery cases with the highest brain T cell transcript signatures were chosen for sequencing. Some clones are missing from TCRdb's copy, which holds only in-frame ones; the method was immunoSEQ multiplex PCR. Altogether tens of thousands of clones are present, about 90% being singletons, with the ten largest covering roughly 25%. CDR1 is MNHEY, CDR2 SVGAGI, per germline. V was trimmed by 11 bases and J by 0 bases, leaving 11 bases between them. The CDR3 contains 13 residues. Concerning this clone: What it binds is unknown.

This sample comprised peripheral blood, obtained at surgery. The chain recombines TRBV6-5 with TRBJ1-3, with TRBD1 as a possible D gene (6 bases). This sequence originates from a girl aged 2 to 9 with Rasmussen encephalitis and intractable seizures. The CDR3 is CAGQKASGNTIYF. For the CDR3, the DNA is TGTGCCGGACAGAAAGCCTCTGGAAACACCATATATTTT.